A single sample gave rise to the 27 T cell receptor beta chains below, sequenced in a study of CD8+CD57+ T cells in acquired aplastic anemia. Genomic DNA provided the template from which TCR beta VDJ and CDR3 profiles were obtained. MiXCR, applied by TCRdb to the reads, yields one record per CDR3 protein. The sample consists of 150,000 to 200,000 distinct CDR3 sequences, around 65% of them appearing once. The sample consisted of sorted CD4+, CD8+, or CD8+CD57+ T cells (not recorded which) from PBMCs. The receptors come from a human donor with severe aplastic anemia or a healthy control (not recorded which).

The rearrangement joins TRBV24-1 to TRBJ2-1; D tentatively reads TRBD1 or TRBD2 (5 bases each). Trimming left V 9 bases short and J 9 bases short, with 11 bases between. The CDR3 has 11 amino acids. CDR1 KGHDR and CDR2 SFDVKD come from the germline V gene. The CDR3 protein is CATGETAEQFF. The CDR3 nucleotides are TGTGCCACCGGGGAGACAGCTGAGCAGTTCTTC.

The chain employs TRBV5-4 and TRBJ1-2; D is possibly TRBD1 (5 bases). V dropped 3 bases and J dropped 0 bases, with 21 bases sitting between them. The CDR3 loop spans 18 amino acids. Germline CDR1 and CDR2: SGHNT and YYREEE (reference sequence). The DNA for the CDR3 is TGTGCCAGCAGCTCGCCCCCGATCGACAGCGAAGCTAACTATGGCTACACCTTC. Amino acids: CASSSPPIDSEANYGYTF. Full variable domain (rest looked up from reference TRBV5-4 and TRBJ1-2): ETGVTQSPTHLIKTRGQQVTLRCSSQSGHNTVSWYQQALGQGPQFIFQYYREEENGRGNFPPRFSGLQFPNYSSELNVNALELDDSALYLCASSSPPIDSEANYGYTFGSGTRLTVV.

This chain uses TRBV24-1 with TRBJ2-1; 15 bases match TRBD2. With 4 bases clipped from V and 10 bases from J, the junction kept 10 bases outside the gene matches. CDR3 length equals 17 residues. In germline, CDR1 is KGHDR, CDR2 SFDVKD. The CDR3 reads CATSETGTSGRRGEQFF. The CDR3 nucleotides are TGTGCCACCAGTGAAACCGGGACTAGCGGGAGGAGGGGCGAGCAGTTCTTC.

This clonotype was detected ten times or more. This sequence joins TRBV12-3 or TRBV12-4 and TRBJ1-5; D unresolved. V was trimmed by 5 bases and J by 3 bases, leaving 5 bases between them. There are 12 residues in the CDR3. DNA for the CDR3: TGTGCCAGCAGTCCCCTCAATCAGCCCCAGCATTTT. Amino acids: CASSPLNQPQHF.

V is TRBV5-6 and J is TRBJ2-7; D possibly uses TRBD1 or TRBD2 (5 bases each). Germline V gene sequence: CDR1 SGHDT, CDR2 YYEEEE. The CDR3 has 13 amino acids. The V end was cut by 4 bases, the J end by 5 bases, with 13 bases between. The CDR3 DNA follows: TGTGCCAGCAGCGGACTCAGGGCCCACGAGCAGTACTTC. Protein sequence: CASSGLRAHEQYF.

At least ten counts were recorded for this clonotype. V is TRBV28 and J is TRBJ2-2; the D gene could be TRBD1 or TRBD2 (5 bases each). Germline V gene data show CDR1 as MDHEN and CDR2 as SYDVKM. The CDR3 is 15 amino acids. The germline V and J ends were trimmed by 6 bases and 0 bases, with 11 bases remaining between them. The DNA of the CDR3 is TGTGCCAGCAGGACCGGGACGGCGAACACCGGGGAGCTGTTTTTT. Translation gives CASRTGTANTGELFF. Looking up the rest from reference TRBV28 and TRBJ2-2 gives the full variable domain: DVKVTQSSRYLVKRTGEKVFLECVQDMDHENMFWYRQDPGLGLRLIYFSYDVKMKEKGDIPEGYSVSREKKERFSLILESASTNQTSMYLCASRTGTANTGELFFGEGSRLTVL.

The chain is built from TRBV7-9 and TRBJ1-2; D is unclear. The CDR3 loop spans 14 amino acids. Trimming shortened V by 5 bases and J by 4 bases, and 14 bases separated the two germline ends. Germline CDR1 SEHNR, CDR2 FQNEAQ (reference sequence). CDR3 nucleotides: TGTGCCAGCAGCCCCAATACGGGCAGCTATGGCTACACCTTC. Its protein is CASSPNTGSYGYTF.

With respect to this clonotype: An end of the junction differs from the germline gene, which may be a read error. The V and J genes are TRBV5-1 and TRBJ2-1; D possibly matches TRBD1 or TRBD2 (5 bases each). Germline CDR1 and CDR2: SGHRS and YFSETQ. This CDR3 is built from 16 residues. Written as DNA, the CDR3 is TGCGCCAGCAGCTTGAGGTTGCCAGGGAGCCACAATAAGCAGTTCTTC. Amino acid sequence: CASSLRLPGSHNKQFF.

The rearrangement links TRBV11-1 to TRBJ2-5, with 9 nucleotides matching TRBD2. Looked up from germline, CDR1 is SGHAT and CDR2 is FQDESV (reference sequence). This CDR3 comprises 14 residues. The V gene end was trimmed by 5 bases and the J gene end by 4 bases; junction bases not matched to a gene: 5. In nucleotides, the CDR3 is TGTGCCAGCAGCCATAGCGGGAGCAGAGAGACCCAGTACTTC. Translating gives CASSHSGSRETQYF.

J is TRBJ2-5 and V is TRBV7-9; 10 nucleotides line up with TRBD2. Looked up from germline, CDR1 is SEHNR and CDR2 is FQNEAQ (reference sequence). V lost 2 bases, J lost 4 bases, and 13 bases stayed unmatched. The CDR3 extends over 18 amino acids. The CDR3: CASSLQFPTSGAGETQYF. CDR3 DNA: TGTGCCAGCAGCTTACAATTCCCAACTAGCGGGGCTGGAGAGACCCAGTACTTC.

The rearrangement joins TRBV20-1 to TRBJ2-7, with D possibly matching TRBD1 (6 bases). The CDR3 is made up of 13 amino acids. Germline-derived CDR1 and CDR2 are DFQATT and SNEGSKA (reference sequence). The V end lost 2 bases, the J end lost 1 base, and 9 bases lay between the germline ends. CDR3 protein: CSARQGYSYEQYF. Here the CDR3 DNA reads TGCAGTGCTAGACAGGGGTATTCCTACGAGCAGTACTTC.

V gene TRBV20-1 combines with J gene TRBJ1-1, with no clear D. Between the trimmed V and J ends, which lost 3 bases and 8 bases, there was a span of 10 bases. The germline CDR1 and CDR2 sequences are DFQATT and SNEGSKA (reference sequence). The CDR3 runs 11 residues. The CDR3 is CSASRGAEAFF. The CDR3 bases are TGCAGTGCTAGTCGGGGTGCCGAAGCTTTCTTT.

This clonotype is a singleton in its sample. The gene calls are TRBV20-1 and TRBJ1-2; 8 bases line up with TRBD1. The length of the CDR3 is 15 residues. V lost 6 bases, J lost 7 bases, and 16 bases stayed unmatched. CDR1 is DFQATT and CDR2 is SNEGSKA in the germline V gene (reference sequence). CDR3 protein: CSARDRTSTPGGYTF. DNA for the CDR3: TGCAGTGCCAGGGACAGGACCTCTACCCCGGGTGGCTACACCTTC.

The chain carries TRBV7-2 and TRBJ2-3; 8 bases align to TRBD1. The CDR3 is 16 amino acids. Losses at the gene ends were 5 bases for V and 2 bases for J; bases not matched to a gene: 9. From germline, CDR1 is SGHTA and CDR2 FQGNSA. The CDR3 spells CASSPWTGTLTDTQYF. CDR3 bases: TGTGCCAGCAGCCCGTGGACAGGGACCCTCACAGATACGCAGTATTTT.

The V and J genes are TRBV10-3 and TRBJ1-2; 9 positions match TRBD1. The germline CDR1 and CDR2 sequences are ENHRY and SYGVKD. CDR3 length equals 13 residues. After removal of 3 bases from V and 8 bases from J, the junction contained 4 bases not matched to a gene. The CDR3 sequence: CAISDPGQGGYTF. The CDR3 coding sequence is TGTGCCATCAGTGACCCGGGACAGGGCGGCTACACCTTC.

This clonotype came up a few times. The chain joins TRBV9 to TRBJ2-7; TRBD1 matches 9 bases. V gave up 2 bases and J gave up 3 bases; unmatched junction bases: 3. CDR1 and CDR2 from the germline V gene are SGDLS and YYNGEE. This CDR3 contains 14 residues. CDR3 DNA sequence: TGTGCCAGCAGCGTGGCGGGACAGGGCTACGAGCAGTACTTC. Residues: CASSVAGQGYEQYF.

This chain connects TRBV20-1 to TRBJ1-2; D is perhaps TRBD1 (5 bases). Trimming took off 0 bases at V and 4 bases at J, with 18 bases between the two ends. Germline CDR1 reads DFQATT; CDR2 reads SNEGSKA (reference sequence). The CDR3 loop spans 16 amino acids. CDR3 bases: TGCAGTGCTAGAGATCGCGGACTAGCGGGGGGCTATGGCTACACCTTC. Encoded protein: CSARDRGLAGGYGYTF.

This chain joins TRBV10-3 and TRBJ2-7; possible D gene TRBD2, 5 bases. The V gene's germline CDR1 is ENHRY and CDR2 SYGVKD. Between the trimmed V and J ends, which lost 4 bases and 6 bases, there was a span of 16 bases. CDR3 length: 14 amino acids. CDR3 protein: CAISVVGANGEQYF. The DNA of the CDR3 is TGTGCCATCAGTGTAGTGGGAGCGAATGGCGAGCAGTACTTC.

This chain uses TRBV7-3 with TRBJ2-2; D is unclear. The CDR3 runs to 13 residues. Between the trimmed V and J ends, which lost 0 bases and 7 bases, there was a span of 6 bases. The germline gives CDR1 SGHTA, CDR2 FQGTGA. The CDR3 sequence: CASSLTGIGELFF. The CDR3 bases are TGTGCCAGCAGCTTAACAGGGATCGGGGAGCTGTTTTTT.

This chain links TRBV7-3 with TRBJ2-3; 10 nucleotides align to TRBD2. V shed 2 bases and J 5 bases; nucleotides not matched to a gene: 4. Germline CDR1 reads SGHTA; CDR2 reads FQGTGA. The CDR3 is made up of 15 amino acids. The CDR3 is CASSLSSGRLDTQYF. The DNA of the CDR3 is TGTGCCAGCAGCTTATCTAGCGGGAGATTAGATACGCAGTATTTT.

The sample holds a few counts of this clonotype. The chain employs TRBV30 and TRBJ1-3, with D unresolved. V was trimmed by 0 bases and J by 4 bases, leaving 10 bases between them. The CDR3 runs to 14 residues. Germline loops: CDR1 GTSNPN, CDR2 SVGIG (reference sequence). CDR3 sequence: CAWSVLAGGNTIYF. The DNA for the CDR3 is TGTGCCTGGAGTGTACTGGCGGGAGGAAACACCATATATTTT.

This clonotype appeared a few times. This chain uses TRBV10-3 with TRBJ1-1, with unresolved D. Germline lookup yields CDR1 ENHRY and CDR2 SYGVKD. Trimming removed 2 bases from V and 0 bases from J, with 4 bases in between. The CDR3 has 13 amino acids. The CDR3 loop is CAISEQVNTEAFF. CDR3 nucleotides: TGTGCCATCAGTGAGCAAGTGAACACTGAAGCTTTCTTT.

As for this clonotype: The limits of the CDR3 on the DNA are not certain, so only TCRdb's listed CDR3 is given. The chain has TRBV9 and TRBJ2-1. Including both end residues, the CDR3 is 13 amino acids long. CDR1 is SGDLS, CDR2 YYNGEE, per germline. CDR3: CTCVPPRRLEQFF.

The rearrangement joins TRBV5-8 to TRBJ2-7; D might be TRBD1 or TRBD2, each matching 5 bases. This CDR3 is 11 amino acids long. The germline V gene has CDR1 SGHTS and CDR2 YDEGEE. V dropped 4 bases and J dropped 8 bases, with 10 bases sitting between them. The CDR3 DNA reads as TGTGCCAGCAGCCTGGGGGTTCAGCAGTACTTC. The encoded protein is CASSLGVQQYF.

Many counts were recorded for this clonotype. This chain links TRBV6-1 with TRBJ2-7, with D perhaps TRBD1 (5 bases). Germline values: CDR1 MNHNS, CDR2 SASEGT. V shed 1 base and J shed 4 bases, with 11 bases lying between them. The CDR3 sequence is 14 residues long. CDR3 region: CASSEVRRTYEQYF. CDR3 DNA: TGTGCCAGCAGTGAAGTTCGACGGACATACGAGCAGTACTTC.

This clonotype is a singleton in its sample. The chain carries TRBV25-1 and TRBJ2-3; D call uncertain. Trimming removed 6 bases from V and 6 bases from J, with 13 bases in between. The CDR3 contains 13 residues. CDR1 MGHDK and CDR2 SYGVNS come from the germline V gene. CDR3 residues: CASRHSDEDTQYF. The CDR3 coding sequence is TGTGCCAGCAGGCACAGCGATGAGGATACGCAGTATTTT.

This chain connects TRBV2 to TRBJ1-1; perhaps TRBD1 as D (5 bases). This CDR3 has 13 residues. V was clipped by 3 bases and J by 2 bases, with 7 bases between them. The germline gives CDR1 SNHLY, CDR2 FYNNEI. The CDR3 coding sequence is TGTGCCAGCAGTGATCAGGGAAACACTGAAGCTTTCTTT. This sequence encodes CASSDQGNTEAFF. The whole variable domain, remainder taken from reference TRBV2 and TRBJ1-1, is EPEVTQTPSHQVTQMGQEVILRCVPISNHLYFYWYRQILGQKVEFLVSFYNNEISEKSEIFDDQFSVERPDGSNFTLKIRSTKLEDSAMYFCASSDQGNTEAFFGQGTRLTVV.